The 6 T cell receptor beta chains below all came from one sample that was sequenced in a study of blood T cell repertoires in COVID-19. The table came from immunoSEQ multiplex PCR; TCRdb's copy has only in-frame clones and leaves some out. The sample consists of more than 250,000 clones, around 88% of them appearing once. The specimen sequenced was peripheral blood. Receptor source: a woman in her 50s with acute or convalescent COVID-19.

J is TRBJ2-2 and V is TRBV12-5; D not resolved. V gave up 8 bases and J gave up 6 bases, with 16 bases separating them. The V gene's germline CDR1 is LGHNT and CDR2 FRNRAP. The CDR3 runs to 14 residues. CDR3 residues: CASLGGVSSGELFF. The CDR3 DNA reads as TGTGCTAGTTTAGGCGGAGTCTCGTCCGGGGAGCTGTTTTTT.

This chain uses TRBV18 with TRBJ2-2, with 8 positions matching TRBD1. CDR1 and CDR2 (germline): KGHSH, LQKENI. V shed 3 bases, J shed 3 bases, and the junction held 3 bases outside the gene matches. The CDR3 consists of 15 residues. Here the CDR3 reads CASSPPDRDTGELFF. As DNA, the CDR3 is TGTGCCAGCTCACCTCCGGACAGGGACACCGGGGAGCTGTTTTTT.

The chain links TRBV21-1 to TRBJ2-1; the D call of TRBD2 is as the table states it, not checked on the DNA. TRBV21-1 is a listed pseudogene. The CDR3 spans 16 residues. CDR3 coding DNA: TGTGCCAGCAGCATACCTCCAGAGAGGGAGGTGAATGAGCAGTTCTTC. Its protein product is CASSIPPEREVNEQFF.

CDR3 coding DNA: TGTGCCAGCAGCATAGGGCGGGCCTCCTACAATGAGCAGTTCTTC. This gives the protein CASSIGRASYNEQFF. The chain uses TRBV11-2 and TRBJ2-1; D is perhaps TRBD2 (5 bases). V was cut by 5 bases and J by 0 bases, with 11 bases left in between. The CDR3 is 15 amino acids. Germline assignment: CDR1 SGHAT and CDR2 FQNNGV.

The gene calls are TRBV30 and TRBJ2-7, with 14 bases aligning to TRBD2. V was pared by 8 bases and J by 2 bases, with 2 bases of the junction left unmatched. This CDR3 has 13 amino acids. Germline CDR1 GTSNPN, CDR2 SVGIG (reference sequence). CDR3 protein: CAGGLAGAYEQYF. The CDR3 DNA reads TGTGCCGGGGGACTAGCGGGGGCCTACGAGCAGTACTTC. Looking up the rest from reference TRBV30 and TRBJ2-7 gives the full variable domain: SQTIHQWPATLVQPVGSPLSLECTVEGTSNPNLYWYRQAAGRGLQLLFYSVGIGQISSEVPQNLSASRPQDRQFILSSKKLLLSDSGFYLCAGGLAGAYEQYFGPGTRLTVT.

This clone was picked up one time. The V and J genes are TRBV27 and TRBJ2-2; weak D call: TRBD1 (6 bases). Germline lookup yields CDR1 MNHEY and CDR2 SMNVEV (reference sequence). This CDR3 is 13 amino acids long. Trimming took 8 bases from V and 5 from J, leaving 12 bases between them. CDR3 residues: CASQGQGTGELFF. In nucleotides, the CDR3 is TGTGCCAGCCAAGGGCAGGGGACCGGGGAGCTGTTTTTT.